A selection of T cell receptor beta chains follows, all from one sample in a study of T-cell reconstitution after alpha-beta-depleted transplantation in children. One entry per CDR3 protein results from TCRdb running MiXCR on the PCR reads. Among approximately 340,000 distinct CDR3 sequences listed, around a tenth were seen once. Sequences were derived from PBMCs from the stem cell graft donor, sampled from the stem cell graft. The receptors stem from a human donor who donated a stem cell graft to a child with acute lymphoblastic leukemia. Each CDR3 is given with its conserved first and last residue. A D gene is named only where the DNA matches it firmly. Some rows have no size entry. The others give once, few or many, or a class for an expanded clone.

d_call: -
v_call: TRBV4-3
j_call: TRBJ2-7
clone_size: few
cdr3_nt: TGCGCCAGCAGCACCTCCCCGGGCGGGAACTACGAGCAGTACTTC
cdr3_aa: CASSTSPGGNYEQYF

d_call: -
v_call: TRBV4-1
j_call: TRBJ1-1
clone_size: few
cdr3_nt: TGCGCCAGCAGCCAAAAGATTGGGGCGGTGGATTTCTTT
cdr3_aa: CASSQKIGAVDFF

d_call: -
v_call: TRBV5-1
j_call: TRBJ1-6
clone_size: few
cdr3_nt: TGCGCCAGCGGGCTCCGTGGGGGGAATTCACCCCTCCACTTT
cdr3_aa: CASGLRGGNSPLHF

d_call: TRBD1
v_call: TRBV10-3
j_call: TRBJ2-5
clone_size: many
cdr3_nt: TGTGCCATCAGTGAGCCTTCAGGGGGCGAAGAGACCCAGTACTTC
cdr3_aa: CAISEPSGGEETQYF

d_call: TRBD1
v_call: TRBV5-6
j_call: TRBJ2-3
clone_size: few
cdr3_nt: TGTGCCAGCAGCTTGCGGGACAGGGGTTCAGATACGCAGTATTTT
cdr3_aa: CASSLRDRGSDTQYF

d_call: TRBD2
v_call: TRBV27
j_call: TRBJ2-7
clone_size: many
cdr3_nt: TGTGCCAGCAGGGGACTAGCGGGAGTGTACGAGCAGTACTTC
cdr3_aa: CASRGLAGVYEQYF

d_call: -
v_call: TRBV19
j_call: TRBJ2-2
clone_size: -
cdr3_nt: TGTGCCACCAAACCGCGGCGCGCCGGGGAGCTGTTTTTT
cdr3_aa: CATKPRRAGELFF

d_call: -
v_call: TRBV4-1
j_call: TRBJ2-7
clone_size: many
cdr3_nt: TGCGCCAGACGGCGCGACAGAGTTTCCTACGAGCAGTACTTC
cdr3_aa: CARRRDRVSYEQYF

d_call: TRBD2
v_call: TRBV7-9
j_call: TRBJ2-3
clone_size: -
cdr3_nt: TGTGCCAGCAGCTCGACTAGCGGCCCAACGCAGTATTTT
cdr3_aa: CASSSTSGPTQYF

d_call: TRBD2
v_call: TRBV5-1
j_call: TRBJ2-7
clone_size: -
cdr3_nt: TGCGCCAGCAGCGCGGGACTAGCGGGAACATACGAGCAGTACTTC
cdr3_aa: CASSAGLAGTYEQYF

d_call: TRBD1
v_call: TRBV6-2/TRBV6-3
j_call: TRBJ2-2
clone_size: -
cdr3_nt: TGTGCCAGCAGTTGGGACAGATACACCGGGGAGCTGTTTTTT
cdr3_aa: CASSWDRYTGELFF

d_call: TRBD2
v_call: TRBV25-1
j_call: TRBJ2-5
clone_size: few
cdr3_nt: TGTGCCAGCAGTGGAGGGACTAGCGGGATAAGGTACCAAGAGACCCAGTACTTC
cdr3_aa: CASSGGTSGIRYQETQYF

d_call: TRBD2
v_call: TRBV28
j_call: TRBJ2-7
clone_size: many
cdr3_nt: TGTGCCAGCAGTTTAGGAGCGGGAGGGACCTACGAGCAGTACTTC
cdr3_aa: CASSLGAGGTYEQYF

d_call: -
v_call: TRBV29-1
j_call: TRBJ1-3
clone_size: few
cdr3_nt: TGCAGCGTTCTGGGGTACTCTGGAAACACCATATATTTT
cdr3_aa: CSVLGYSGNTIYF

d_call: -
v_call: TRBV30
j_call: TRBJ2-6
clone_size: -
cdr3_nt: TGTGCCTGGAGCGCAGGGAGTGGGGCCAACGTCCTGACTTTC
cdr3_aa: CAWSAGSGANVLTF

d_call: -
v_call: TRBV12-3/TRBV12-4
j_call: TRBJ1-4
clone_size: -
cdr3_nt: TGTGCCAGCAGTTTACAGTTTGGACAGCTTGAAAAACTGTTTTTT
cdr3_aa: CASSLQFGQLEKLFF

d_call: TRBD2
v_call: TRBV12-3/TRBV12-4
j_call: TRBJ2-7
clone_size: few
cdr3_nt: TGTGCCAGCAGTTTTGAGCTAGCGGGCCACTACGAGCAGTACTTC
cdr3_aa: CASSFELAGHYEQYF

d_call: TRBD2
v_call: TRBV20-1
j_call: TRBJ2-7
clone_size: many
cdr3_nt: TGCAGTGCTAGAGGGACTAGCGGGACCCACGAGCAGTACTTC
cdr3_aa: CSARGTSGTHEQYF

d_call: -
v_call: TRBV19
j_call: TRBJ2-3
clone_size: many
cdr3_nt: TGTGCCAGTAGTATTTTTCCGGGTCAGCAGTATTTT
cdr3_aa: CASSIFPGQQYF

d_call: -
v_call: TRBV7-2
j_call: TRBJ1-1
clone_size: many
cdr3_nt: TGTGCCAGCAGCTTAGGGCGTGAAGCTTTCTTT
cdr3_aa: CASSLGREAFF

d_call: TRBD2
v_call: TRBV7-9
j_call: TRBJ2-7
clone_size: -
cdr3_nt: TGTGCCAGCAGCTTTGAGGGAGGGAGCGACGAGCAGTACTTC
cdr3_aa: CASSFEGGSDEQYF

d_call: -
v_call: TRBV7-2
j_call: TRBJ2-7
clone_size: few
cdr3_nt: TGTGCCAGCAGCTTAGACCATTCGGTCGGGGGGGACAGGCAGTACTTC
cdr3_aa: CASSLDHSVGGDRQYF

d_call: TRBD1
v_call: TRBV7-2
j_call: TRBJ1-2
clone_size: many
cdr3_nt: TGTGCCAGCAGCTCCGGGACAGGAGTGCGGGGCTACACCTTC
cdr3_aa: CASSSGTGVRGYTF

d_call: TRBD2
v_call: TRBV27
j_call: TRBJ2-4
clone_size: few
cdr3_nt: TGTGCCAGCAGTTTAAGAGGAGTAGAGGTAGCGGGAGTGGACGAAAACATTCAGTACTTC
cdr3_aa: CASSLRGVEVAGVDENIQYF

d_call: TRBD2
v_call: TRBV27
j_call: TRBJ2-7
clone_size: few
cdr3_nt: TGTGCCAGCACCTCAACTACCGGGACTAGAAGGTACGAGCAGTACTTC
cdr3_aa: CASTSTTGTRRYEQYF

d_call: TRBD1
v_call: TRBV5-6
j_call: TRBJ2-6
clone_size: few
cdr3_nt: TGTGCCAGCAGCTCAGGGACAGGGGGCGTTGGGGCCAACGTCCTGACTTTC
cdr3_aa: CASSSGTGGVGANVLTF

d_call: TRBD2
v_call: TRBV20-1
j_call: TRBJ2-1
clone_size: -
cdr3_nt: TGCAGTGCTAGAGGGGGAGCGGGATGGGATGAGCAGTTCTTC
cdr3_aa: CSARGGAGWDEQFF

d_call: -
v_call: TRBV5-1
j_call: TRBJ2-1
clone_size: many
cdr3_nt: TGCGCCAGCAGCCCCCGACAGTTCAACAATGAGCAGTTCTTC
cdr3_aa: CASSPRQFNNEQFF

d_call: -
v_call: TRBV7-8
j_call: TRBJ2-6
clone_size: few
cdr3_nt: TGTGCCAGCAGCGCCTACAGGGCTGGGGCCAACGTCCTGACTTTC
cdr3_aa: CASSAYRAGANVLTF

d_call: -
v_call: TRBV9
j_call: TRBJ1-2
clone_size: many
cdr3_nt: TGTGCCAGCAGCGTGGACAGCAACTATGGCTACACCTTC
cdr3_aa: CASSVDSNYGYTF

d_call: -
v_call: TRBV5-1
j_call: TRBJ2-1
clone_size: -
cdr3_nt: TGCGCCAGCAGCTCCGTGGACAATGAGCAGTTCTTC
cdr3_aa: CASSSVDNEQFF

d_call: -
v_call: TRBV6-1
j_call: TRBJ2-7
clone_size: -
cdr3_nt: TGTGCCAGCAGTAGGGGGTGGCTAAACTACGAGCAGTACTTC
cdr3_aa: CASSRGWLNYEQYF

d_call: TRBD1
v_call: TRBV6-2/TRBV6-3
j_call: TRBJ2-1
clone_size: -
cdr3_nt: TGTGCCAGCATCTCGGACAGGGAAGAAGGCTCCTACAATGAGCAGTTCTTC
cdr3_aa: CASISDREEGSYNEQFF

d_call: -
v_call: TRBV5-1
j_call: TRBJ2-1
clone_size: few
cdr3_nt: TGCGCCAGCAGCCGGCTACAGAATGAGCAGTTCTTC
cdr3_aa: CASSRLQNEQFF

d_call: -
v_call: TRBV2
j_call: TRBJ1-5
clone_size: -
cdr3_nt: TGTGCCAGCAGTGAAGCGAGGGGGGACCCCTTTAATCAGCCCCAGCATTTT
cdr3_aa: CASSEARGDPFNQPQHF

d_call: TRBD2
v_call: TRBV7-8
j_call: TRBJ2-2
clone_size: few
cdr3_nt: TGTGCCAGCAGCTTAGGTAGTCGGACTAGCGCAGCCGGGGAGCTGTTTTTT
cdr3_aa: CASSLGSRTSAAGELFF

d_call: -
v_call: TRBV4-1
j_call: TRBJ2-3
clone_size: few
cdr3_nt: TGCGCCAGCAGCCAAGAGAGACACCGCACAGATACGCAGTATTTT
cdr3_aa: CASSQERHRTDTQYF

d_call: TRBD2
v_call: TRBV7-9
j_call: TRBJ2-2
clone_size: many
cdr3_nt: TGTGCCAGCAGCTTGGCTAGCGGGACGAACACCGGGGAGCTGTTTTTT
cdr3_aa: CASSLASGTNTGELFF

d_call: -
v_call: TRBV7-2
j_call: TRBJ1-1
clone_size: many
cdr3_nt: TGTGCCAGCAGCCTACAGCTGGCCACTGAAGCTTTCTTT
cdr3_aa: CASSLQLATEAFF

d_call: -
v_call: TRBV7-2
j_call: TRBJ2-2
clone_size: few
cdr3_nt: TGTGCCAGCAGCTTAGTCCCGCTGAATAGCGCCGGGGAGCTGTTTTTT
cdr3_aa: CASSLVPLNSAGELFF

d_call: -
v_call: TRBV20-1
j_call: TRBJ2-5
clone_size: many
cdr3_nt: TGCAGTGCTAGTAGGACACAAGAGACCCAGTACTTC
cdr3_aa: CSASRTQETQYF

d_call: TRBD2
v_call: TRBV4-2
j_call: TRBJ2-1
clone_size: -
cdr3_nt: TGTGCCAGCAGCCAAAGGGCTAGCGGAGTCAATGAGCAGTTCTTC
cdr3_aa: CASSQRASGVNEQFF

d_call: -
v_call: TRBV5-1
j_call: TRBJ2-7
clone_size: many
cdr3_nt: TGCGCCAGCAAGAGCGGCAGGGGATCTCGGGAGCAGTACTTC
cdr3_aa: CASKSGRGSREQYF

d_call: -
v_call: TRBV15
j_call: TRBJ2-7
clone_size: -
cdr3_nt: TGTGCCACCAGCAGGGGTATCACAGGATCCTACGAGCAGTACTTC
cdr3_aa: CATSRGITGSYEQYF

d_call: -
v_call: TRBV15
j_call: TRBJ1-5
clone_size: few
cdr3_nt: TGTGCCACCAGCAGAGATCACAAACAGCCCAATCAGCCCCAGCATTTT
cdr3_aa: CATSRDHKQPNQPQHF

d_call: -
v_call: TRBV20-1
j_call: TRBJ2-5
clone_size: many
cdr3_nt: TGCAGTGCTAGAGCCGAGGGGGGGTTGGGAGAGACCCAGTACTTC
cdr3_aa: CSARAEGGLGETQYF

d_call: TRBD1
v_call: TRBV7-8
j_call: TRBJ2-3
clone_size: many
cdr3_nt: TGTGCCAGCAGCCCGGAAGGCAGGGGGCTAGCAGATACGCAGTATTTT
cdr3_aa: CASSPEGRGLADTQYF

d_call: TRBD1
v_call: TRBV5-1
j_call: TRBJ1-1
clone_size: few
cdr3_nt: TGCGCCAGCAGCTTGCGGACAGGGGGCACTGAAGCTTTCTTT
cdr3_aa: CASSLRTGGTEAFF

d_call: TRBD1
v_call: TRBV20-1
j_call: TRBJ2-7
clone_size: many
cdr3_nt: TGCAGTGCTAGAGCCCCGACAGGGGTCATTGAGCAGTACTTC
cdr3_aa: CSARAPTGVIEQYF

d_call: -
v_call: TRBV7-2
j_call: TRBJ2-3
clone_size: -
cdr3_nt: TGTGCCAGCAGCTTAGTCGCGGGACAAGATACGCAGTATTTT
cdr3_aa: CASSLVAGQDTQYF

d_call: TRBD2
v_call: TRBV12-3/TRBV12-4
j_call: TRBJ2-5
clone_size: -
cdr3_nt: TGTGCCAGCACTTCCCGCCAGCGGGGATCGGAGACCCAGTACTTC
cdr3_aa: CASTSRQRGSETQYF

d_call: -
v_call: TRBV27
j_call: TRBJ2-6
clone_size: -
cdr3_nt: TGTGCCAGCAGTTTAAGGTCCGGGGCTCCTGGGGCCAACGTCCTGACTTTC
cdr3_aa: CASSLRSGAPGANVLTF

d_call: TRBD1
v_call: TRBV29-1
j_call: TRBJ1-1
clone_size: many
cdr3_nt: TGCAGCGTAGTGGACAGGGCGTACACTGAAGCTTTCTTT
cdr3_aa: CSVVDRAYTEAFF

d_call: -
v_call: TRBV5-1
j_call: TRBJ1-5
clone_size: many
cdr3_nt: TGCGCCAGCAGCTTGGAGGGACATCGGAATCAGCCCCAGCATTTT
cdr3_aa: CASSLEGHRNQPQHF